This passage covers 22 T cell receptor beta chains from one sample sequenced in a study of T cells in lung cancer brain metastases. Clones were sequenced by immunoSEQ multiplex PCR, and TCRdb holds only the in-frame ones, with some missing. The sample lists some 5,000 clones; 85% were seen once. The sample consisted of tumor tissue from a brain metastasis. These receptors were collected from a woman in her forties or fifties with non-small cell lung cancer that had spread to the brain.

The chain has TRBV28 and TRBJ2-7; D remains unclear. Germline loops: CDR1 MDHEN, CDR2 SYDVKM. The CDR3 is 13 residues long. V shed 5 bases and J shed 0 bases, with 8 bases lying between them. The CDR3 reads CASSNVLSYEQYF. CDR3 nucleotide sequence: TGTGCCAGCAGTAATGTCCTCTCCTACGAGCAGTACTTC.

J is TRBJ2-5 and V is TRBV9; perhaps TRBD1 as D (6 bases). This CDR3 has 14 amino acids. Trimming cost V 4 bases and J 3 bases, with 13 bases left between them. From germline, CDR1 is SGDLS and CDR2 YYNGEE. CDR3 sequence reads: CASSWGQAKETQYF. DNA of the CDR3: TGTGCCAGCAGCTGGGGGCAGGCTAAAGAGACCCAGTACTTC.

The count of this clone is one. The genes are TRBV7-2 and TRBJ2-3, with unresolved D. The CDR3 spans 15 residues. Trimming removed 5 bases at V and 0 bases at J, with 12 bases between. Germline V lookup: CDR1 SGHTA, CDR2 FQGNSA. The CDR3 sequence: CASSPRTASTDTQYF. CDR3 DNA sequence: TGTGCCAGCAGCCCAAGGACCGCTAGCACAGATACGCAGTATTTT.

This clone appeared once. This CDR3 reads CAWSHSSYGYTF. Written as DNA, the CDR3 is TGTGCCTGGAGTCACAGCAGCTATGGCTACACCTTC. The V and J genes are TRBV30 and TRBJ1-2; D is undetermined. V was clipped by 2 bases and J by 4 bases, with 8 bases between them. The CDR3 has 12 residues. Germline V gene sequence: CDR1 GTSNPN, CDR2 SVGIG (reference sequence).

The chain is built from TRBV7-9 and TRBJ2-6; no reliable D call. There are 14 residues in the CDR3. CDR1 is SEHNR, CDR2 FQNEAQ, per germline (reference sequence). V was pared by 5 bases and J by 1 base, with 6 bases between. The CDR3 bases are TGTGCCAGCAGCCCAAGATCTGGGGCCAACGTCCTGACTTTC. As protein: CASSPRSGANVLTF.

The CDR3 loop is CASSIVVNQPQHF. In nucleotides, the CDR3 is TGTGCCAGTAGTATAGTAGTTAATCAGCCCCAGCATTTT. This chain connects TRBV19 to TRBJ1-5; D unresolved. V lost 1 base and J lost 4, with 5 bases in between. The length of the CDR3 is 13 residues. CDR1 and CDR2 (germline): LNHDA, SQIVND (reference sequence).

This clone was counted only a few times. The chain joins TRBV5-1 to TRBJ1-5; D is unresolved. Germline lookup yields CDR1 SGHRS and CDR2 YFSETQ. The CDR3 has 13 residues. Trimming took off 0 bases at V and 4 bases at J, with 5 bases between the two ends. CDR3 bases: TGCGCCAGCAGCTTGGAAATGAATCAGCCCCAGCATTTT. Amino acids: CASSLEMNQPQHF. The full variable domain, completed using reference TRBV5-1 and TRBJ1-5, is KAGVTQTPRYLIKTRGQQVTLSCSPISGHRSVSWYQQTPGQGLQFLFEYFSETQRNKGNFPGRFSGRQFSNSRSEMNVSTLELGDSALYLCASSLEMNQPQHFGDGTRLSIL.

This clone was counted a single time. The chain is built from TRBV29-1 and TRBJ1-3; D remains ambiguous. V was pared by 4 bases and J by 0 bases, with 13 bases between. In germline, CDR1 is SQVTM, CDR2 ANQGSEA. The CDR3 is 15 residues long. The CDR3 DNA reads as TGCAGCGTTGCAAGACCGAGCCTCTCTGGAAACACCATATATTTT. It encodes CSVARPSLSGNTIYF.

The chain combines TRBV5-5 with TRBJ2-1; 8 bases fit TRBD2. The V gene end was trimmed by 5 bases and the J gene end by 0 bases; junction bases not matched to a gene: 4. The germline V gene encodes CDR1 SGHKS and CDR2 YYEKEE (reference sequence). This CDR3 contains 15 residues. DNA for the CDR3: TGTGCCAGCAGACCAAGCGGGAGCTCCTACAATGAGCAGTTCTTC. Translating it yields CASRPSGSSYNEQFF.

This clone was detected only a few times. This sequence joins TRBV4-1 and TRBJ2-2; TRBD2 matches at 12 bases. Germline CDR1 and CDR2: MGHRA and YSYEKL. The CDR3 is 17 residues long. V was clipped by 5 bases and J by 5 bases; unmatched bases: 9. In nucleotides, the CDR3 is TGCGCCAGCAGCTCGCGACTAGCGGGAGCCCAAACCGGGGAGCTGTTTTTT. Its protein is CASSSRLAGAQTGELFF.

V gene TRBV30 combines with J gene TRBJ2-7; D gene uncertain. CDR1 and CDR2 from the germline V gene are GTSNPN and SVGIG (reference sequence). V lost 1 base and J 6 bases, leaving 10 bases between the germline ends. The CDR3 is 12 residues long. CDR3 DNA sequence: TGTGCCTGGAGTGCGGGCGTTTCCGAGCAGTACTTC. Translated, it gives CAWSAGVSEQYF.

In DNA, the CDR3 is TGTGCCAGCAGTCTCCCGGGCAGGGGTGGATGGACTGAAGCTTTCTTT. Translating it yields CASSLPGRGGWTEAFF. The rearrangement joins TRBV2 to TRBJ1-1, with a tentative D call TRBD1 (6 bases). V was trimmed by 5 bases and J by 5 bases, leaving 21 bases between them. The CDR3 runs to 16 residues. Germline CDR1 and CDR2: SNHLY and FYNNEI.

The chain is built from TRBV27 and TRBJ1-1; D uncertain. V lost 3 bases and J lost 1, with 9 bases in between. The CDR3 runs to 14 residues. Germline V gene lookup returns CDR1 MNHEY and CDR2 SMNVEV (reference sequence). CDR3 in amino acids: CASSFPDGNTEAFF. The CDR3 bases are TGTGCCAGCAGTTTTCCAGACGGGAACACTGAAGCTTTCTTT.

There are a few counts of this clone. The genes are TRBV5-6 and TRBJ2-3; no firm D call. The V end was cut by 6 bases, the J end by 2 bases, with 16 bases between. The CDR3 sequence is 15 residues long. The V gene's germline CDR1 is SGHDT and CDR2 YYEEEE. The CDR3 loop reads CASTNLPFLTDTQYF. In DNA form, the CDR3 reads TGTGCCAGCACCAACCTCCCTTTCCTCACAGATACGCAGTATTTT.

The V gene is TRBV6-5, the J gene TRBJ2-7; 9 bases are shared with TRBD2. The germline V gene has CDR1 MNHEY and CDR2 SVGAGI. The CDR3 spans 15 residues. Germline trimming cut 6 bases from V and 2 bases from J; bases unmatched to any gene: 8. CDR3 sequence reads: CASSPLSGSPYEQYF. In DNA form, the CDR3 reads TGTGCCAGCAGCCCTCTTAGCGGGAGTCCCTACGAGCAGTACTTC.

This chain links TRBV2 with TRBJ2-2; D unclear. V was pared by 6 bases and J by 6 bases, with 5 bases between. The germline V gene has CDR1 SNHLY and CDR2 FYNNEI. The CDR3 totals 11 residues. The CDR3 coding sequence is TGTGCCAGCAGCCCCGCCGGGGAGCTGTTTTTT. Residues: CASSPAGELFF.

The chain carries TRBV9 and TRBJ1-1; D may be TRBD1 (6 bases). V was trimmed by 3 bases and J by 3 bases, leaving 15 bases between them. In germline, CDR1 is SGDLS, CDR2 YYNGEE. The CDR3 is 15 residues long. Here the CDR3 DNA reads TGTGCCAGCAGCGCCCGGAGGGGGGCAGACACTGAAGCTTTCTTT. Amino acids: CASSARRGADTEAFF.

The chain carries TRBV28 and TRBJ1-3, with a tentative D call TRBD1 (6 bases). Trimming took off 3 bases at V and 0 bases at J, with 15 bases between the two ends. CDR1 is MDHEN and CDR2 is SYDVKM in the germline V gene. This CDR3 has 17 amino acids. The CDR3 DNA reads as TGTGCCAGCAGTTTGAGGGAGGGGGGGTTCTCTGGAAACACCATATATTTT. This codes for CASSLREGGFSGNTIYF.

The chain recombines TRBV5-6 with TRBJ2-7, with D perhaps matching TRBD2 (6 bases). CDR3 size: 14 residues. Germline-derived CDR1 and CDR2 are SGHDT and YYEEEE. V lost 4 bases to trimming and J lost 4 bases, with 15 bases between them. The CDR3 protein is CASSRGLADYEQYF. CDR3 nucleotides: TGTGCCAGCAGCAGAGGATTAGCGGATTACGAGCAGTACTTC.

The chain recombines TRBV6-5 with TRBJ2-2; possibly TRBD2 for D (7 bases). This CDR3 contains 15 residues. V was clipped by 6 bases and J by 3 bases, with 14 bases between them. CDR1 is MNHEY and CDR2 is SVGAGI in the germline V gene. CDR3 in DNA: TGTGCCAGCAGCTCAGAAGGGGGGGACACCGGGGAGCTGTTTTTT. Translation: CASSSEGGDTGELFF.

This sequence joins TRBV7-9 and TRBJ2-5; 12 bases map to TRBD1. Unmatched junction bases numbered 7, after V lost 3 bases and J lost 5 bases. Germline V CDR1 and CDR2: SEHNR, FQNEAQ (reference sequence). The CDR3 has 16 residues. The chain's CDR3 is CASSFSGQGALETQYF. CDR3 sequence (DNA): TGTGCCAGCAGCTTCTCGGGACAGGGGGCGCTTGAGACCCAGTACTTC. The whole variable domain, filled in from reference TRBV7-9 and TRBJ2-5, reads DTGVSQNPRHKITKRGQNVTFRCDPISEHNRLYWYRQTLGQGPEFLTYFQNEAQLEKSRLLSDRFSAERPKGSFSTLEIQRTEQGDSAMYLCASSFSGQGALETQYFGPGTRLLVL.

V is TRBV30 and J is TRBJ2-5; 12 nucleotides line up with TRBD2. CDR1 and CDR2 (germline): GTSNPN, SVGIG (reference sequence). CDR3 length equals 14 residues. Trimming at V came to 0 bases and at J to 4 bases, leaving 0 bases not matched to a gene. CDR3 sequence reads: CAWSVGLAGETQYF. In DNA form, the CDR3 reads TGTGCCTGGAGTGTGGGACTAGCGGGAGAGACCCAGTACTTC.